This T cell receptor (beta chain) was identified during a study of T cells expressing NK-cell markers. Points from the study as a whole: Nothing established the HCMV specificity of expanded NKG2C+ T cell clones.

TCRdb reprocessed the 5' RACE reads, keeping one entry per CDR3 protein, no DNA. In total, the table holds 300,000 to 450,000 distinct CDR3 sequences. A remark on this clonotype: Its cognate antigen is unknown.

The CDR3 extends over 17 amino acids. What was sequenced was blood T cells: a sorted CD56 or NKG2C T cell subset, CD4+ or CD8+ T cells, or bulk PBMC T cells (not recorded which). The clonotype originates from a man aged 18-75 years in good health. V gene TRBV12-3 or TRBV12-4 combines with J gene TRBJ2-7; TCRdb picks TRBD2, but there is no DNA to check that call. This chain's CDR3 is CASSPGLAGGLFYEQYF.